This T cell receptor (beta chain) comes out of a study of blood T cell repertoires in COVID-19. About the research overall: COVID-19 samples collected from the United States, Italy and Spain covered acute and convalescent phases. Sources were T cells, B-cell-depleted T cells, or PBMCs; the material itself was cDNA or gDNA.

The participants were between about 18 and 90 years old and came from some 25 US areas. Participant-reported clinical history was the basis for cohort assignment. Unmatched junction bases numbered 5, after V lost 4 bases and J lost 5 bases. Germline CDR1 and CDR2: LNHDA and SQIVND (reference sequence). The CDR3 is 15 residues long. TCRdb's table, derived via immunoSEQ multiplex PCR, lists solely in-frame clones and lacks some. The table shows some 300,000 clones, with approximately 89% occurring only once. This receptor was obtained from a woman in her fifties or sixties who had been exposed to COVID-19. The sequencing sample was made of PBMCs or T cells enriched from blood (not recorded which). V gene TRBV19 combines with J gene TRBJ2-2, with TRBD1 matching 9 bases. In DNA, the CDR3 is TGTGCCAGTAGTACCCGGACAGGGGTGACCGGGGAGCTGTTTTTT. Its translation is CASSTRTGVTGELFF.